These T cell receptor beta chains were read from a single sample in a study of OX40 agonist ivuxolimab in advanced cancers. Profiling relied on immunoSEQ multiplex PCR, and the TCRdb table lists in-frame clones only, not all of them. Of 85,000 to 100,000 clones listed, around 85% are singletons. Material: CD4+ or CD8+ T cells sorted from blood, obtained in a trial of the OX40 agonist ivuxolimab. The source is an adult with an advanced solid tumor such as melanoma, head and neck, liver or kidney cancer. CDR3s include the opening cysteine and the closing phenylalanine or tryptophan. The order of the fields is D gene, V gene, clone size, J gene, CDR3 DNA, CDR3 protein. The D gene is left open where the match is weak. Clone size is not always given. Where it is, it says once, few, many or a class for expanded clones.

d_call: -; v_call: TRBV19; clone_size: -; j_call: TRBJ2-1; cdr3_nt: TGTGCCAGTAGTATCATAGGAGGGCCCAACAATGAGCAGTTCTTC; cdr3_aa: CASSIIGGPNNEQFF
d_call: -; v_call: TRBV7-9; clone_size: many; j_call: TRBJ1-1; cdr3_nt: TGTGCCAGCAGCTTAGCTGGGATCGCCACTGAAGCTTTCTTT; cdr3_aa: CASSLAGIATEAFF
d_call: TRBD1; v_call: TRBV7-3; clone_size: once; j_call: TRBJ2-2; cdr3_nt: TGTGCCAGCAGCTTACAGGGGGCCACCGGGGAGCTGTTTTTT; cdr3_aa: CASSLQGATGELFF
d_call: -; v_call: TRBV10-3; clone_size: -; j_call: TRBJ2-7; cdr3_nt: TGTGCCATCAGTACTGGCGACGAGGCCGAGCAGTACTTC; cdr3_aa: CAISTGDEAEQYF
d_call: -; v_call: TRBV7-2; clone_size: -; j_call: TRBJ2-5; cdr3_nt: TGTGCCAGCAGCCCACGACAGGGAGGGAGTCAGACCCAGTACTTC; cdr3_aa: CASSPRQGGSQTQYF
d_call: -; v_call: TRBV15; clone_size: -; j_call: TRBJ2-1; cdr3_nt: TGTGCCACCAGCAGTTCCGGTAGTGAGCGGAACAATGAGCAGTTCTTC; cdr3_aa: CATSSSGSERNNEQFF
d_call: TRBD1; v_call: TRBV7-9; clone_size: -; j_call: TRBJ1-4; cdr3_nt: TGTGCCAGCAGCCCGGGACAGGGGACTAATGAAAAACTGTTTTTT; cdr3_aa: CASSPGQGTNEKLFF
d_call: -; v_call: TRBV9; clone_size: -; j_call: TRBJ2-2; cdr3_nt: TGTGCCAGCAGCGTGGGCGGGGAGCTGTTTTTT; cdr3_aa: CASSVGGELFF
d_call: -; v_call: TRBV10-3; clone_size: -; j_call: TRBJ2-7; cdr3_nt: TGTGCCATCAGTGACCTAACTGGCTACGAGCAGTACTTC; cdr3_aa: CAISDLTGYEQYF
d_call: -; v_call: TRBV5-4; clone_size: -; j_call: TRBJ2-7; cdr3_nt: TGTGCCAGCAGCGCGGACGGGACAACTACCGAGTACGAGCAGTACTTC; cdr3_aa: CASSADGTTTEYEQYF
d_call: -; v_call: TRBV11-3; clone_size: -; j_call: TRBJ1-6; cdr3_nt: TGTGCCAGCAGCTTAGCGGGGAGGAATTCACCCCTCCACTTT; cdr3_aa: CASSLAGRNSPLHF
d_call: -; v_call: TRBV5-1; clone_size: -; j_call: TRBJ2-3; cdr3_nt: TGCGCCAGCAGCTTGTCCGGTGTTAGCACAGATACGCAGTATTTT; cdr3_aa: CASSLSGVSTDTQYF
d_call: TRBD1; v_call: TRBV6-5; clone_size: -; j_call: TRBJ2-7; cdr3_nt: TGTGCCAGCAGCCCGACAGGGCGTCCGTCCTACGAGCAGTACTTC; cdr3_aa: CASSPTGRPSYEQYF
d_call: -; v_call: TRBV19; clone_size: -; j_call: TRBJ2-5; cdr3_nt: TGTGCCAGTAGTCTACAGGGATCGGAAGAGACCCAGTACTTC; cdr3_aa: CASSLQGSEETQYF
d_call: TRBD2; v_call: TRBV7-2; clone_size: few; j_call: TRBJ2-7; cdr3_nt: TGTGCCAGCAGCTTATTAGCGGGGGGCAGTGACGAGCAGTACTTC; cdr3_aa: CASSLLAGGSDEQYF
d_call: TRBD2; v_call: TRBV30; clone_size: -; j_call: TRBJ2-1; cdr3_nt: TGTGCCTGGAGTAAAGCGGGAGGCGATGAGCAGTTCTTC; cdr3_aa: CAWSKAGGDEQFF
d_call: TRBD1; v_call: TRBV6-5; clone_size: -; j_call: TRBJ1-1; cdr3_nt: TGTGCCAGCAGGAGGAGCCGACAGGGGAACACTGAAGCTTTCTTT; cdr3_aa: CASRRSRQGNTEAFF
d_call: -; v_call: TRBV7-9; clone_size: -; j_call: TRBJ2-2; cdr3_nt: TGTGCCAGCAGCATACAGAGAGGGCCCACCGGGGAGCTGTTTTTT; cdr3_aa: CASSIQRGPTGELFF
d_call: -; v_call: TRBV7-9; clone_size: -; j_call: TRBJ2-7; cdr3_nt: TGTGCCAGCAACGAATTCCCGAACCACGAGCAGTACTTC; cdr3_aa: CASNEFPNHEQYF
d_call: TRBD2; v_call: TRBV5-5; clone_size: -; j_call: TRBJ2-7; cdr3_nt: TGTGCCAGCAGCTTGGGACTAGCGGGAGGGTCCTACGAGCAGTACTTC; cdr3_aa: CASSLGLAGGSYEQYF
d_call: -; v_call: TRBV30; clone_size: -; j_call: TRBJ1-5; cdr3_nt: TGTGCCTGGAGTGTACAAGGGGGGCTAAGCAGCAATCAGCCCCAGCATTTT; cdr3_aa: CAWSVQGGLSSNQPQHF
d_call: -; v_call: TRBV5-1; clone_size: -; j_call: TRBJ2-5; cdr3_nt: TGCGCCAGCAGCTGGACGGGACTGATCCAAGAGACCCAGTACTTC; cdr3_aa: CASSWTGLIQETQYF
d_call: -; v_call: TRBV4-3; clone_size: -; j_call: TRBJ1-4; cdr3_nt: TGCGCCAGCAGCCAAGATCGGGACTTGGGTGCGGAACTGTTTTTT; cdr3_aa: CASSQDRDLGAELFF
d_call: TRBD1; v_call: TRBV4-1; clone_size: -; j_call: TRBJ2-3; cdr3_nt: TGCGCCAGCAGCCGTCCAGAATTCAGGGGGACAGATACGCAGTATTTT; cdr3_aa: CASSRPEFRGTDTQYF
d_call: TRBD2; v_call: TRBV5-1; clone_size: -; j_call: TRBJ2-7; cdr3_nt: TGCGCCAGCAGCTGGGGACTAGCGGCCTCCTACGAGCAGTACTTC; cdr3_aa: CASSWGLAASYEQYF
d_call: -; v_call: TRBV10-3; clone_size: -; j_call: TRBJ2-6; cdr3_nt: TGTGCCATCACCGACCTTACATCTGGGGCCAACGTCCTGACTTTC; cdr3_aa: CAITDLTSGANVLTF
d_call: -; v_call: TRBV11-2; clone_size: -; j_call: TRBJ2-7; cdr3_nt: TGTGCCAGCAAGCGGGCCCTCTCCTACGAGCAGTACTTC; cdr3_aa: CASKRALSYEQYF
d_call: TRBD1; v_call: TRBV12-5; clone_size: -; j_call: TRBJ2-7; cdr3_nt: TGTGCTAGTGCCACGTGGACAGGGGATTACGAGCAGTACTTC; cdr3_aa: CASATWTGDYEQYF
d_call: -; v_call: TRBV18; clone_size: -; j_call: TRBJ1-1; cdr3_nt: TGTGCCAGCTCGCCAACACAGAACACTGAAGCTTTCTTT; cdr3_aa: CASSPTQNTEAFF
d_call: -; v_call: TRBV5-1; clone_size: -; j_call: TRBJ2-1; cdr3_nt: TGCGCCAGCAGCCACAGCATGGGGGGCTCCTACAATGAGCAGTTCTTC; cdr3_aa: CASSHSMGGSYNEQFF
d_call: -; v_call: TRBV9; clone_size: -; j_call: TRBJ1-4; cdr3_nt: TGTGCCAGCAGTGCCGAACCCTCAAGCGGTGAAAAACTGTTTTTT; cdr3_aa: CASSAEPSSGEKLFF
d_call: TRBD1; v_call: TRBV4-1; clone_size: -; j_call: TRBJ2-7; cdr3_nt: TGCGCCAGCAGCCTAAAAGGGGCAGGGGGCGCCTACGAGCAGTACTTC; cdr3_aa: CASSLKGAGGAYEQYF
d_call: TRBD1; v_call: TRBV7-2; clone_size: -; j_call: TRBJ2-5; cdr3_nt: TGTGCCAGCAGCCCCGGACAGGGAGAGACCCAGTACTTC; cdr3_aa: CASSPGQGETQYF
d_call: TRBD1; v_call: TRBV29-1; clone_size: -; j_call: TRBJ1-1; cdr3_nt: TGCAGCGGAAGCGGGACAGGGTATTCTGAAGCTTTCTTT; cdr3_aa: CSGSGTGYSEAFF
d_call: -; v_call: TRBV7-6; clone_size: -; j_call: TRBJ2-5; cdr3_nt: TGTGCCAGCAGCTTAGGGGAAGAGACCCAGTACTTC; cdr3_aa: CASSLGEETQYF
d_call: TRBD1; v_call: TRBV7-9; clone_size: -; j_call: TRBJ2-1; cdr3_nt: TGTGCCAGCAGCCCCCCGACAGGGTTTTCCTACAATGAGCAGTTCTTC; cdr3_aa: CASSPPTGFSYNEQFF
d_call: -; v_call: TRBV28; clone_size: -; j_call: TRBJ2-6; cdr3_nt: TGTGCCAGCAGTTTAACGGGAATCTCTGGGGCCAACGTCCTGACTTTC; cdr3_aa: CASSLTGISGANVLTF
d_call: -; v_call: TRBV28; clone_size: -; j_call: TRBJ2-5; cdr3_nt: TGTGCCAGCAGTTTTGGGTCGCCGGGAAGAGGTGAGACCCAGTACTTC; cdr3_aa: CASSFGSPGRGETQYF
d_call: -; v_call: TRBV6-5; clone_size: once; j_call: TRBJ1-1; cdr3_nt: TGTGCCAGTTATGGGGTGGACACTGAAGCTTTCTTT; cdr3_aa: CASYGVDTEAFF
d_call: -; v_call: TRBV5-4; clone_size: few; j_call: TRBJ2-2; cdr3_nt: TGTGCCAGCAGCTCGGAGACATCCGGGGAGCTGTTTTTT; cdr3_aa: CASSSETSGELFF
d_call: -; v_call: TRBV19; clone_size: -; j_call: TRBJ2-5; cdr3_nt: TGTGCCAGTAGTATAGGCCCCGCCTCTGTGGGGCAGTACTTC; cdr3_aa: CASSIGPASVGQYF
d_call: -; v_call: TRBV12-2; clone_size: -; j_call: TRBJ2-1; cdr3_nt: TGTGCAAGTCGCTTAGATCTTGGGGTGGGGCTAGCGGGGTTTAGCTCCTACAATGAGCAGTTCTTC; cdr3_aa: CASRLDLGVGLAGFSSYNEQFF
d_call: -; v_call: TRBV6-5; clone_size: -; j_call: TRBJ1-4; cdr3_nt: TGTGCCAGCAGTTCTCCCGGCCCAGGGTTTGGGGAAAAACTGTTTTTT; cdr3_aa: CASSSPGPGFGEKLFF
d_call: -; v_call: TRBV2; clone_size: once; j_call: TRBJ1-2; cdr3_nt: TGTGCCAGCATACCGGTGGCTAACTATGGCTACACCTTC; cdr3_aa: CASIPVANYGYTF
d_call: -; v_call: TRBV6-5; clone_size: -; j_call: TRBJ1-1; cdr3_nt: TGTGCCAGCCGAATAAAGGGCGGATTGAACACTGAAGCTTTCTTT; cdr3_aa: CASRIKGGLNTEAFF
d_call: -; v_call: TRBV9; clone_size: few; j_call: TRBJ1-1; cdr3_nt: TGTGCCAGCAGCGTAGGCTCAGGGAACACTGAAGCTTTCTTT; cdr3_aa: CASSVGSGNTEAFF
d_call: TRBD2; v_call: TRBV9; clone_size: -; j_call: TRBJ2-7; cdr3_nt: TGTGCCAGCAGCGTTCACCGGGAGGGCCAGGACGAGCAGTACTTC; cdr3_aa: CASSVHREGQDEQYF
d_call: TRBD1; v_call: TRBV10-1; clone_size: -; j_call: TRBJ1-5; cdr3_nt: TGCGCCAGCAGAGAGAGGACAGGGAGGAATCAGCCCCAGCATTTT; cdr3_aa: CASRERTGRNQPQHF
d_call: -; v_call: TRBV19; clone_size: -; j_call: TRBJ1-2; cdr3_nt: TGTGCCAGTAGTATCGTCGCCAGGGGTAAAAGGGGCGGCTACACCTTC; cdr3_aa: CASSIVARGKRGGYTF
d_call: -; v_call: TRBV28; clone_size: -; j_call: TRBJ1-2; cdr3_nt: TGTGCCAGCGGGGGCCCAGCTAACTATGGCTACACCTTC; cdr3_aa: CASGGPANYGYTF
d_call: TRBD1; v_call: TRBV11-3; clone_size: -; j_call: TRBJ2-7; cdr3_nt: TGTGCCTCTGAAGACGGGACAGGGGGCTACGAGCAGTACTTC; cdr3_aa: CASEDGTGGYEQYF
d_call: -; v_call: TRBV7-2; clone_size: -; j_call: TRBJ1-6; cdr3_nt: TGTGCCAGCTCCCGGGGGGCCGATAATTCACCCCTCCACTTT; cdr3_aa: CASSRGADNSPLHF
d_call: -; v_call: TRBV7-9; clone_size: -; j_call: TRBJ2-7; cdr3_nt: TGTGCCAGCTCGCTGGGGGGCCCATACGAGCAGTACTTC; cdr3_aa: CASSLGGPYEQYF
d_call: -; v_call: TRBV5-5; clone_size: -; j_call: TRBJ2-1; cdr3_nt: TGTGCCAGCAGGGACCCGCCTGGGGCCCCTGAGCAGTTCTTC; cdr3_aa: CASRDPPGAPEQFF
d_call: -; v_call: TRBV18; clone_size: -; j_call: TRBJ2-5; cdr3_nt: TGTGCCAGCTCACCGACACAGGGTGGAGAGACCCAGTACTTC; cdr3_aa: CASSPTQGGETQYF
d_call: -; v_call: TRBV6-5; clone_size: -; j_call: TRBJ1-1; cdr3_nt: TGTGCCAGCAGTTACTCAATAACTGAGAACACTGAAGCTTTCTTT; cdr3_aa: CASSYSITENTEAFF
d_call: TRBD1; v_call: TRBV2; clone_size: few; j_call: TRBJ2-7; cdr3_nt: TGTGCCAGCAGGAGACAGGGAAACTCCTACGAGCAGTACTTC; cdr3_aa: CASRRQGNSYEQYF